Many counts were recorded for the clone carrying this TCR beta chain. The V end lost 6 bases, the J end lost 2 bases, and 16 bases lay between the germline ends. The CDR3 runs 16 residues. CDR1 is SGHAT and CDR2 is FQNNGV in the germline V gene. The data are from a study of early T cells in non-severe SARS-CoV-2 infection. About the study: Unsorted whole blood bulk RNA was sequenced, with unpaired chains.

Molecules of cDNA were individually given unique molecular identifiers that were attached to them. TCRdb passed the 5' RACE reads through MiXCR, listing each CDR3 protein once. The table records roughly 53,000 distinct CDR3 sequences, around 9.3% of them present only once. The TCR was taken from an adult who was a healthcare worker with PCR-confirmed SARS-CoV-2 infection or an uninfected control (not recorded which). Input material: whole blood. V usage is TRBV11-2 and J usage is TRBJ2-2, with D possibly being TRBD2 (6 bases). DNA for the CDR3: TGTGCCAGCAGTTCCCATGCGGCGGGAAACACCGGGGAGCTGTTTTTT. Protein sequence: CASSSHAAGNTGELFF.